The 10 T cell receptor beta chains listed next were all sequenced from one sample in a study of T cells after posttransplantation cyclophosphamide. A marrow graft followed busulfan-fludarabine conditioning, with cyclophosphamide on days +3 and +4. Libraries were prepared by immunoSEQ multiplex PCR; TCRdb keeps only in-frame clonotypes and omits some of them. The sample yields about 43,000 clones, about 90% seen once. The input for sequencing was PBMCs, taken 62 days after allogeneic stem cell transplant with posttransplant cyclophosphamide. All receptors derive from a male patient aged 55 to 69 who received an allogeneic stem cell transplant from a related donor and was CMV-positive. Some T cells may trace back to the graft donor.

The chain combines TRBV10-1 with TRBJ1-4; 9 nucleotides match TRBD1. Germline CDR1 reads WNHNN; CDR2 reads SYGVQD (reference sequence). The CDR3 covers 13 residues. V was pared by 8 bases and J by 5 bases, with 3 bases of the junction left unmatched. CDR3 loop: CASRDRDNEKLFF. CDR3 nucleotides: TGCGCCAGCCGGGACAGGGACAATGAAAAACTGTTTTTT.

The chain links TRBV5-6 to TRBJ1-5, with D perhaps matching TRBD1 (5 bases). CDR1 is SGHDT, CDR2 YYEEEE, per germline. CDR3 length: 18 residues. V lost 1 base and J lost 8, with 25 bases in between. The CDR3 DNA sequence: TGTGCCAGCAGCTTGTCACGCCTCGGTGCAGGGATTACGAAGCCCCAGCATTTT. Translation: CASSLSRLGAGITKPQHF.

The V gene is TRBV18, the J gene TRBJ2-1; no clear D. The CDR3 covers 12 residues. V gave up 1 base and J gave up 4 bases, with 2 bases separating them. Germline CDR1 and CDR2: KGHSH and LQKENI. The CDR3 is CASSPLYNEQFF. In nucleotides, the CDR3 is TGTGCCAGCTCACCACTATACAATGAGCAGTTCTTC.

This clone came up a few times. The chain has TRBV5-8 and TRBJ2-2; TRBD1 agrees at 9 bases. Germline V CDR1 and CDR2: SGHTS, YDEGEE. After removal of 6 bases from V and 4 bases from J, the junction contained 10 bases not matched to a gene. The CDR3 contains 16 residues. This CDR3 reads CASKKEGQGVTGELFF. DNA for the CDR3: TGTGCCAGCAAGAAAGAGGGACAGGGAGTCACCGGGGAGCTGTTTTTT.

Comments on this clone: The junction differs from germline at one of its ends, possibly a read error. Other DNA sequences in this specimen translate into the identical CDR3. This chain's CDR3 is CASSQGQNSPLHF. Here the CDR3 DNA reads TGTGCCAGCAGTCAGGGACAGAATTCCCCCCTCCACTTT. The rearrangement joins TRBV6-5 to TRBJ1-6; TRBD1 matches at 7 bases. CDR1 and CDR2 from the germline V gene are MNHEY and SVGAGI. This CDR3 has 13 residues.

CDR3 DNA: TGCGCCAGCAGCCCCACAATCGGAGGAACTCAGCCCCAGCATTTT. Amino acids: CASSPTIGGTQPQHF. The chain is built from TRBV4-1 and TRBJ1-5, with D unresolved. V shed 4 bases and J shed 6 bases, with 16 bases lying between them. The V gene's germline CDR1 is MGHRA and CDR2 YSYEKL. CDR3 length: 15 residues.

The CDR3 sequence: CASSRGTLSAGNTIYF. CDR3 bases: TGTGCCAGCTCACGAGGTACTCTGAGTGCTGGAAACACCATATATTTT. The J gene is TRBJ1-3, the V gene TRBV18; D gene unclear. V dropped 4 bases and J dropped 2 bases, with 15 bases sitting between them. The germline CDR1 and CDR2 sequences are KGHSH and LQKENI. The CDR3 extends over 16 amino acids.

Worth noting for this clone: The identical CDR3 is also encoded by other nucleotide sequences in the sample. The chain combines TRBV6-5 with TRBJ2-2; D might be TRBD2 (6 bases). The CDR3 length is 15 residues. The V and J ends lost 6 bases and 2 bases respectively, with 13 bases between them. Germline-derived CDR1 and CDR2 are MNHEY and SVGAGI. The CDR3, as DNA: TGTGCCAGCAGCTCAGCGGAGGGAAACACCGGGGAGCTGTTTTTT. It codes for CASSSAEGNTGELFF.

The chain carries TRBV7-9 and TRBJ2-1; maybe TRBD1 (6 bases). Germline V gene lookup returns CDR1 SEHNR and CDR2 FQNEAQ (reference sequence). V was clipped by 1 base and J by 8 bases, with 15 bases between them. There are 15 residues in the CDR3. The CDR3 DNA sequence: TGTGCCAGCAGCTTAGATCCGGCAGGGGAATATGAGCAGTTCTTC. It codes for CASSLDPAGEYEQFF.

V is TRBV5-4 and J is TRBJ1-2; D is uncertain. Germline values: CDR1 SGHNT, CDR2 YYREEE (reference sequence). The CDR3 length is 13 residues. With 0 bases removed from V and 1 base from J, the gap between germline ends came to 4 bases. The CDR3 nucleotides read TGTGCCAGCAGCTTGGTAGATAACTATGGCTACACCTTC. Translation gives CASSLVDNYGYTF.